This TCR beta chain came from a study of human versus mouse CDR3 diversity and MHC coevolution. Broader study findings: Human T cells underwent selection on more than five different MHC II alleles. Clonal inequality was lowest in most of the three human donors.

Generated by immunoSEQ multiplex PCR, the TCRdb table keeps only in-frame clones and is missing some. The table shows tens of thousands of clones, with 85% to 95% occurring only once. CDR1 and CDR2 (germline): MGHRA, YSYEKL. The length of the CDR3 is 19 residues. V was shortened by 1 base and J by 7 bases, with 26 bases between the two germline ends. Of note for this clone: The antigen remains unidentified.

Material for sequencing was naive CD4+ T cells from blood. Subset noted: CD45RO-negative CD62L-positive naive CD4 T cells. The rearrangement uses TRBV4-1 and TRBJ2-1; possible D gene TRBD1, 6 bases. The sequence was collected from a person aged 30-69 years in good health. The CDR3 nucleotides are TGCGCCAGCAGCCAAGGTTCCGGGCCAACAGGGACAATGGGAAATGAGCAGTTCTTC. This codes for CASSQGSGPTGTMGNEQFF.